What follows are 24 T cell receptor beta chains derived from one specimen sequenced in a study of T cells in women clearing cervical HPV infection. Here immunoSEQ multiplex PCR was the method, and the copy in TCRdb shows in-frame clones only, minus some. This sample's table reports about 21,000 clones. The sample consisted of blood buffy coat. Receptor source: a woman aged 18 to 75 with a cervical HPV16 infection that either progressed to CIN3+ or cleared (not recorded which).

On this clone: The observed sequence ends 3 residues before the CDR3 terminus, with the missing tail filled in from the germline J gene. The chain is built from TRBV5-4 and TRBJ1-1; D is ambiguous. The germline CDR1 and CDR2 sequences are SGHNT and YYREEE (reference sequence). The V and J ends lost 0 bases and 2 bases respectively, with 8 bases between them. This CDR3 region has 14 residues. The part of the CDR3 DNA that was read is TGTGCCAGCAGCTTGGGGCCAGAAAACACTGAA. It is translated as CASSLGPENTE. In full, the CDR3 reads CASSLGPENTEAFF.

A note on this clone: The sequence runs out 3 residues before the end of the CDR3; the remainder is reconstructed from the germline J gene. This chain joins TRBV2 and TRBJ2-7; TRBD1 matches 7 bases. The J segment lost 2 bases and the V segment lost 6 bases, leaving 4 bases of the junction unmatched. This CDR3 comprises 13 residues. CDR1 and CDR2 from the germline V gene are SNHLY and FYNNEI. CDR3 sequence: CASSAGTAYEQYF. Incomplete CDR3 DNA: TGTGCCAGCAGCGCAGGGACAGCCTACGAG.

In regard to this clone: The DNA ends 3 residues before the CDR3 does, and the rest of the CDR3 is filled in from the germline J gene. The chain joins TRBV6-2 or TRBV6-3 to TRBJ2-3; D gene ambiguous. CDR1 is MNHEY, CDR2 SVGEGT, per germline. Trimming took off 8 bases at V and 4 bases at J, with 10 bases between the two ends. The length of the CDR3 is 12 residues. The CDR3 protein is CASGQIPDTQYF. CDR3 DNA (partial): TGTGCCAGCGGGCAGATCCCAGATACG.

Note on this clone: The observed sequence ends 3 residues before the CDR3 terminus, with the missing tail filled in from the germline J gene. The chain has TRBV7-3 and TRBJ1-2; D is possibly TRBD1 (6 bases). The CDR3 has 17 residues. Per the germline V gene, CDR1 is SGHTA and CDR2 is FQGTGA. V lost 0 bases and J 0 bases, leaving 14 bases between the germline ends. The DNA read from the CDR3 is TGTGCCAGCAGCTTAACGGGGGGGGGCCCAGCTAACTATGGC. Its translation is CASSLTGGGPANYG. The complete CDR3 sequence is CASSLTGGGPANYGYTF. The whole variable domain, filled in from reference TRBV7-3 and TRBJ1-2, reads GAGVSQTPSNKVTEKGKYVELRCDPISGHTALYWYRQSLGQGPEFLIYFQGTGAADDSGLPNDRFFAVRPEGSVSTLKIQRTERGDSAVYLCASSLTGGGPANYGYTFGSGTRLTVV.

Notes on this clone: The read stops 3 residues short of the end of the CDR3; the missing end is completed from the germline J gene. The J gene is TRBJ2-7, the V gene TRBV7-9; 7 bases agree with TRBD1. After removal of 5 bases from V and 2 bases from J, the junction contained 6 bases not matched to a gene. Germline CDR1 SEHNR, CDR2 FQNEAQ (reference sequence). This CDR3 comprises 14 residues. CDR3 in amino acids: CASSVKQGPYEQYF. The CDR3 bases that were read are TGTGCCAGCAGCGTAAAACAGGGGCCCTACGAG.

Turning to this clone: The read terminates 3 residues ahead of where the CDR3 ends, so the germline J gene completes it. This chain links TRBV29-1 with TRBJ2-5; possible D gene TRBD1, 6 bases. Trimming pared 6 bases from V and 2 bases from J, leaving 10 bases between. CDR3 length: 12 amino acids. Germline CDR1 is SQVTM and CDR2 is ANQGSEA. The part of the CDR3 DNA that was read is TGCAGCGTGGCCAGGGGACAAGAGACC. It encodes CSVARGQET. The full CDR3 reads CSVARGQETQYF.

On this clone: The read gets to within 3 residues of the CDR3 end, and the germline J gene fills in the rest. The chain employs TRBV20-1 and TRBJ1-1, with D tentatively TRBD1 (5 bases). Per germline, CDR1 DFQATT and CDR2 SNEGSKA (reference sequence). CDR3 length: 11 amino acids. The sequenced part of the CDR3 DNA is TGCAGTGCGGGGACTGGCCGGGGA. It codes for CSAGTGRG. The whole CDR3 is CSAGTGRGAFF.

For this clone: Read data end 3 residues before the CDR3 end; the end is taken from the germline J gene. The V call is TRBV2, the J call TRBJ1-1; D not resolved. V was trimmed by 6 bases and J by 1 base, leaving 9 bases between them. This CDR3 comprises 13 residues. CDR1 and CDR2 (germline): SNHLY, FYNNEI. CDR3 DNA, as far as it was read: TGTGCCAGCAGCCCAACAAGGAACACTGAA. Translated: CASSPTRNTE. The whole CDR3 region reads CASSPTRNTEAFF.

Concerning this clone itself: The sequenced fragment ends 3 residues before the CDR3 boundary, so the rest is inferred from the germline J gene. This sequence joins TRBV7-9 and TRBJ1-3; no firm D call. From germline, CDR1 is SEHNR and CDR2 FQNEAQ (reference sequence). The CDR3 length is 12 residues. V lost 5 bases and J 4 bases, leaving 6 bases between the germline ends. The CDR3 bases that were read are TGTGCCAGCAGCCCGACAGGAAACACC. It codes for CASSPTGNT. The entire CDR3 reads CASSPTGNTIYF.

CDR3 region: CSASRLAGAPTDTQYF. Partial CDR3 DNA: TGCAGTGCTAGTCGTCTAGCGGGAGCCCCCACAGATACG. This chain connects TRBV20-1 to TRBJ2-3; 10 bases are a match to TRBD2. Coverage ceases 3 residues before the CDR3 finishes, and the germline J gene fills in the end. CDR3 length equals 16 residues. Germline V gives CDR1 DFQATT, CDR2 SNEGSKA (reference sequence). The ends lost 3 bases at V and 2 bases at J; junction bases unmatched: 8.

Points on this clone: The read ends 3 residues shy of where the CDR3 ends; the end is completed using the germline J gene. This sequence joins TRBV20-1 and TRBJ1-1, with D unresolved. Per the germline V gene, CDR1 is DFQATT and CDR2 is SNEGSKA (reference sequence). The CDR3 totals 14 residues. The V end lost 1 base, the J end lost 3 bases, and 12 bases lay between the germline ends. The CDR3 reads CSARAAGLYTEAFF. The CDR3 DNA, read in part, is TGCAGTGCTAGAGCGGCGGGGTTATACACTGAA.

Notes on this clone: Coverage ceases 3 residues before the CDR3 finishes, and the germline J gene fills in the end. V and J are TRBV19 and TRBJ2-1, with D possibly TRBD1 on 6 matching bases. The CDR3 has 15 residues. Trimming removed 4 bases at V and 5 bases at J, with 15 bases between. Per germline, CDR1 LNHDA and CDR2 SQIVND (reference sequence). CDR3 DNA, as far as it was read: TGTGCCAGTAGTAGACAACAGGGTTACCACAATGAG. This translates into CASSRQQGYHNE. The full CDR3 protein reads CASSRQQGYHNEQFF.

About this clone: The read terminates 3 residues before the CDR3 end, so the remaining end is supplied by the germline J gene. The rearrangement joins TRBV18 to TRBJ1-2, with TRBD1 as a possible D gene (5 bases). Germline V gene lookup returns CDR1 KGHSH and CDR2 LQKENI. The CDR3 has 14 amino acids. CDR3 bases read: TGTGCCAGCTCACCTACGGGACTTTACAATGAC. This translates into CASSPTGLYND. The full CDR3 sequence reads CASSPTGLYNDYTF.

A word on this clone: Read sequence stops 3 residues before the CDR3 end, and the germline J gene provides the missing end. The chain has TRBV7-6 and TRBJ1-1; D is ambiguous. V was pared by 1 base and J by 3 bases, with 6 bases between. From germline, CDR1 is SGHVS and CDR2 FNYEAQ. CDR3 size: 13 residues. The DNA read from the CDR3 is TGTGCCAGCAGCTTAGACAGCTACACTGAA. Translation gives CASSLDSYTE. From start to end, the CDR3 is CASSLDSYTEAFF.

A note on this clone: The CDR3 end falls 3 residues outside the read, so it is completed with the germline J gene. V is TRBV10-2 and J is TRBJ2-7, with 7 positions matching TRBD1. There are 14 residues in the CDR3. Germline V gene data show CDR1 as WSHSY and CDR2 as SAAADI. Germline trimming cut 3 bases from V and 2 bases from J; bases unmatched to any gene: 4. Incomplete CDR3 DNA: TGCGCCAGCAGTGAACAGGGGTTGGCCTACGAG. Translated: CASSEQGLAYE. The CDR3 reads in full as CASSEQGLAYEQYF.

With respect to this clone: The observed sequence ends 3 residues before the CDR3 terminus, with the missing tail filled in from the germline J gene. J is TRBJ2-1 and V is TRBV11-3, with 9 bases identical to TRBD2. The J segment lost 8 bases and the V segment lost 5 bases, leaving 4 bases of the junction unmatched. Per germline, CDR1 SGHNT and CDR2 YENEEA. The CDR3 runs to 13 residues. The CDR3 is CASSQRLADEQFF. The covered CDR3 bases are TGTGCCAGCAGCCAGCGACTAGCGGATGAG.

For this clone: Sequencing ends 3 residues short of the CDR3 end; the germline J gene provides the rest. The chain links TRBV5-1 to TRBJ2-1; 11 nucleotides match TRBD1. Losses at the gene ends were 5 bases for V and 6 bases for J; bases not matched to a gene: 4. This CDR3 region has 14 residues. Germline V gene data show CDR1 as SGHRS and CDR2 as YFSETQ. Partial CDR3 DNA: TGCGCCAGCAGTTCCGGGACAGGGGGCAATGAG. The encoded protein is CASSSGTGGNE. Given in full, the CDR3 is CASSSGTGGNEQFF.

Notes on this clone: A junction end diverges from the germline sequence, so it may reflect a read error. The sequenced fragment ends 3 residues before the CDR3 boundary, so the rest is inferred from the germline J gene. Other DNA variants within this sample encode the same CDR3. The rearrangement uses TRBV7-9 and TRBJ2-7; possibly TRBD1 for D (6 bases). Germline V gives CDR1 SEHNR, CDR2 FQNEAQ (reference sequence). The CDR3 loop spans 13 amino acids. The CDR3 is CTSSWGQAYEQYF. The sequenced CDR3 bases are TGTACCAGCAGCTGGGGACAAGCCTACGAG.

As to this clone: The read terminates 3 residues before the CDR3 end, so the remaining end is supplied by the germline J gene. This chain connects TRBV19 to TRBJ2-3; 8 bases agree with TRBD2. With V trimmed by 5 bases and J by 2 bases, 9 bases remained unmatched. Germline lookup yields CDR1 LNHDA and CDR2 SQIVND (reference sequence). CDR3 length: 16 amino acids. The covered CDR3 bases are TGTGCCAGTAGTGACCCTAGCGGGTCGCTCACAGATACG. Protein product: CASSDPSGSLTDT. The whole CDR3 sequence is CASSDPSGSLTDTQYF.

As for this clone: The junction does not match germline at one end; this may be a read error. The sequence runs out 3 residues before the end of the CDR3; the remainder is reconstructed from the germline J gene. The chain employs TRBV5-4 and TRBJ2-7; 9 bases agree with TRBD1. Looked up from germline, CDR1 is SGHNT and CDR2 is YYREEE (reference sequence). The CDR3 consists of 15 residues. This CDR3 reads CTSGPMTGGVDEQYF. Partial CDR3 DNA: TGTACCAGCGGGCCGATGACAGGGGGTGTCGACGAG. The full variable domain, in which reference TRBV5-4 and TRBJ2-7 provide the parts outside the CDR3, is ETGVTQSPTHLIKTRGQQVTLRCSSQSGHNTVSWYQQALGQGPQFIFQYYREEENGRGNFPPRFSGLQFPNYSSELNVNALELDDSALYLCTSGPMTGGVDEQYFGPGTRLTVT.

About this clone itself: Read sequence stops 3 residues before the CDR3 end, and the germline J gene provides the missing end. The rearrangement links TRBV4-1 to TRBJ1-5; the D is unclear. Trimming removed 1 base at V and 2 bases at J, with 12 bases between. Germline lookup yields CDR1 MGHRA and CDR2 YSYEKL. The CDR3 length is 16 residues. The DNA read from the CDR3 is TGCGCCAGCAGCCAAGGGAGGGCCCGTGGCAATCAGCCC. It translates to CASSQGRARGNQP. Given in full, the CDR3 is CASSQGRARGNQPQHF.

Comments on this clone: The read terminates 3 residues ahead of where the CDR3 ends, so the germline J gene completes it. The same CDR3 is also encoded by other DNA sequences in this sample. The chain couples TRBV5-1 to TRBJ2-5; 10 positions agree with TRBD2. Germline lookup yields CDR1 SGHRS and CDR2 YFSETQ. Unmatched junction bases numbered 5, after V lost 4 bases and J lost 2 bases. This CDR3 has 15 amino acids. The sequenced CDR3 bases are TGCGCCAGCAGCCGGACTAGCGGTGATCAAGAGACC. Amino acid sequence: CASSRTSGDQET. The whole CDR3 protein reads CASSRTSGDQETQYF.

About this clone: The sequenced fragment ends 3 residues before the CDR3 boundary, so the rest is inferred from the germline J gene. V and J are TRBV30 and TRBJ1-1; tentatively, D is TRBD1 (5 bases). The CDR3 covers 17 residues. Germline CDR1 GTSNPN, CDR2 SVGIG (reference sequence). Between the trimmed V and J ends, which lost 2 bases and 3 bases, there was a span of 22 bases. Here the CDR3 reads CAWSIQGALDWDTEAFF. CDR3 DNA (partial): TGTGCCTGGAGTATTCAGGGTGCATTGGATTGGGACACTGAA.

Details on this clone: Coverage ceases 3 residues before the CDR3 finishes, and the germline J gene fills in the end. This chain connects TRBV7-3 to TRBJ1-5; D is perhaps TRBD1 (6 bases). The CDR3 extends over 16 amino acids. Looked up from germline, CDR1 is SGHTA and CDR2 is FQGTGA. Deletions cut 3 bases from V and 6 bases from J, with 18 bases between. CDR3: CASSFIRGLFCQPQHF. The sequenced part of the CDR3 DNA is TGTGCCAGCAGCTTCATCAGGGGTCTATTCTGTCAGCCC.